The sequence of this T cell receptor beta chain was determined in a study of blood T cell repertoires in COVID-19 (TCRdb year 2020). Describing the broader study: The collaborator samples originated in the United States, Italy and Spain and spanned the acute and convalescent phases of COVID-19. Nearly every sample came with metadata listing a de-identified subject ID, COVID-19 status, age in years and sex. HLA class I and class II types, where available, came from metadata supplied by the sample provider rather than from assay-based typing. Samples were obtained from the ongoing ImmuneRACE study (first 160 participants) and from 1,200 or so subjects provided by 6 global collaborators. The prospective study material was composed of cDNA or gDNA derived from T cells, B-cell-depleted T cells, or PBMCs. The dataset comprised deeply sampled blood TCRbeta repertoires from subjects exposed to, actively infected with, or recovered from COVID-19. The repertoires were released in a freely available public database intended as a resource for research on the immune response to SARS-CoV-2.

Participants in the prospective study were aged roughly 18 to 100 years, lived in 20 to 25 United States geographic areas, and enrolled through a virtual design. In the prospective study, participants were assigned to cohorts based on the clinical history participants reported in a screening survey and a study questionnaire. A participant counted as exposed if, within 2 weeks of entering the study, that participant had been in contact with someone who had a PCR-confirmed or clinician-diagnosed COVID-19 case. In the prospective study, mobile phlebotomists collected whole blood, serum and a nasopharyngeal or oropharyngeal swab from each participant. Participants in the prospective study had the option to provide additional blood draws and questionnaires over a 2-month period. Before DNA extraction, blood samples from the prospective study were shipped at room temperature or frozen. TCRbeta CDR3 regions were amplified from genomic DNA using the immunoSEQ Assay, a bias-controlled multiplex PCR. The original pipeline was this. Within the assay, amplification of reference gene primers was used to estimate how many nucleated cells each sample contained. To quantify the absolute abundance of each unique TCRbeta CDR3 rearrangement, sequence reads were collapsed and filtered. For each sample, productive Simpson clonality was calculated by taking the square root of Simpson's diversity index across productive rearrangements. Drawn from immuneACCESS, this table holds only the in-frame rearrangements with V and J called that TCRdb kept. Clones are partly lost; checked studies trace under half to an unresolved V gene and leave the rest unexplained. V, J and clone size derive from that table, while D and trimming were established from the DNA sequence. In this sample the table shows under 250,000 clones, 88% of which occur a single time. The ten largest clones add up to approximately 3.4% of the sample.

This clone was seen a few times. Its binding antigen is unknown. Base qualities are missing; no much larger clone stands one base away. What the study reported, not specific to this receptor: How much clinical and demographic metadata was included differed by source and by participant, and the metadata was provided uncurated.

Specimen: PBMCs or T cells enriched from blood (not recorded which). The receptor comes from a middle-aged woman who had been exposed to COVID-19.

The DNA sequence reads TGTGCCAGCAGCTCGGAAGGGACAGCATCGTCTGGCTACACCTTC. It encodes CASSSEGTASSGYTF. The rearranged segments are TRBV7-2 and TRBJ1-2, with 7 central nucleotides matching TRBD1. The CDR3 has 15 amino acids, counting the end cysteine and phenylalanine. The kept DNA is CDR3 alone, 45 bases in frame from the first base. Germline trimming: 4 bases from V, 7 bases from J; junction bases outside gene matches: 12. CDR1 and CDR2, looked up from the germline V gene, are SGHTA and FQGNSA.